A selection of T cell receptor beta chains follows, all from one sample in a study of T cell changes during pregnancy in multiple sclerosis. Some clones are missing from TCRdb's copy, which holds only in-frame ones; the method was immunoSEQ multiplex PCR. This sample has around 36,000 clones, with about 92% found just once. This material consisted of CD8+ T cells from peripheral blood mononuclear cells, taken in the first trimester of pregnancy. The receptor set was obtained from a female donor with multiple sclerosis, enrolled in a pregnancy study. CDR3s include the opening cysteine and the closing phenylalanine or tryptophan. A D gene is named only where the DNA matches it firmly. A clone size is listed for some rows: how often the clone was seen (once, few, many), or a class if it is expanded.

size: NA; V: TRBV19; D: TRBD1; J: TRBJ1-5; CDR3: CASNPTGTSNQPQHF; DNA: TGTGCCAGTAACCCGACAGGGACAAGCAATCAGCCCCAGCATTTT
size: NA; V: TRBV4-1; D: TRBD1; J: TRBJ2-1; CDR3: CASSQAGTGVDEQFF; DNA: TGCGCCAGCAGCCAAGCCGGGACAGGGGTGGATGAGCAGTTCTTC
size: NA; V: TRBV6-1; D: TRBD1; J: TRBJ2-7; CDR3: CASSEYRGSYEQYF; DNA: TGTGCCAGCAGTGAATACAGGGGTTCTTACGAGCAGTACTTC
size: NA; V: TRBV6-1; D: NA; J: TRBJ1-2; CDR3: CASSEALSQGAYGYTF; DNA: TGTGCCAGCAGTGAAGCGCTATCACAGGGTGCCTATGGCTACACCTTC
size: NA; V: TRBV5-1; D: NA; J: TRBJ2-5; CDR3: CASSFLGGQETQYF; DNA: TGCGCCAGCAGCTTTTTAGGGGGCCAAGAGACCCAGTACTTC
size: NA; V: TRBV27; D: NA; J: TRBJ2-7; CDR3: CASSPSGGEQYF; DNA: TGTGCCAGCAGCCCCTCCGGGGGTGAGCAGTACTTC
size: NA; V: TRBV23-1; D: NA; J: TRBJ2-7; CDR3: CASSRGRGPYEQYF; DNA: TGCGCCAGCAGCCGGGGCAGGGGACCCTACGAGCAGTACTTC
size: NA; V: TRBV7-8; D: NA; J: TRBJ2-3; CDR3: CASSLGPAGSGTDTQYF; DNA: TGTGCCAGCAGCTTAGGTCCTGCGGGGTCTGGCACAGATACGCAGTATTTT
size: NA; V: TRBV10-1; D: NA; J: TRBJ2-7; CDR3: CANLPVAVQPREQYF; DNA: TGCGCCAACCTCCCAGTGGCGGTTCAACCGAGGGAGCAGTACTTC
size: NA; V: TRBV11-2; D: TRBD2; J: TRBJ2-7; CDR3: CASSLGGGYEQYF; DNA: TGTGCCAGCAGCTTAGGGGGAGGGTATGAGCAGTACTTC
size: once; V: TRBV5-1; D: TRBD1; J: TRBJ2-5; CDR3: CASSQDRGSKETQYF; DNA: TGCGCCAGCAGCCAGGACAGGGGGTCGAAAGAGACCCAGTACTTC
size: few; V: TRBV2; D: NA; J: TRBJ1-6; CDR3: CASIQGYNSPLHF; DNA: TGTGCCAGCATCCAGGGGTATAATTCACCCCTCCACTTT
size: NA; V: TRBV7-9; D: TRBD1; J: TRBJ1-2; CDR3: CASSLTGDYGYTF; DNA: TGTGCCAGCAGCTTAACAGGGGACTATGGCTACACCTTC
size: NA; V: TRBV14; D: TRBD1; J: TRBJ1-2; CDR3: CASSQGSGGISRDYGYTF; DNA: TGTGCCAGCAGCCAAGGGTCAGGGGGGATCTCCCGGGACTATGGCTACACCTTC
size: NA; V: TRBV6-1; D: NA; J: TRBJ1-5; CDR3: CASSSDRVNQPQHF; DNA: TGTGCCAGCAGTTCGGACAGAGTCAATCAGCCCCAGCATTTT
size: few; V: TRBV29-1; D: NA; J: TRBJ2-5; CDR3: CSVINSPHRETQYF; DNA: TGCAGCGTTATTAACAGCCCGCATCGGGAGACCCAGTACTTC
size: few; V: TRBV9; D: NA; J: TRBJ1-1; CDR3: CASSHTNTEAFF; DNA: TGTGCCAGCAGCCATACTAACACTGAAGCTTTCTTT
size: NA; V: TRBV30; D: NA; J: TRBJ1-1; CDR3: CACQGEILNTEAFF; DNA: TGTGCCTGCCAGGGTGAGATACTGAACACTGAAGCTTTCTTT
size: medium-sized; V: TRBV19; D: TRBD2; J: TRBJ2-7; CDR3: CASSPGTSGPYEQYF; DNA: TGTGCCAGTAGCCCCGGGACTAGCGGCCCCTACGAGCAGTACTTC
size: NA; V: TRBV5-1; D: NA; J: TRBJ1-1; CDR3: CASSLGGEAFF; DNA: TGCGCCAGCAGCTTGGGCGGTGAAGCTTTCTTT
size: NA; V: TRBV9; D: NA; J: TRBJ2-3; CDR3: CASSGGSSTDTQYF; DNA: TGTGCCAGCAGCGGAGGGTCCAGCACAGATACGCAGTATTTT
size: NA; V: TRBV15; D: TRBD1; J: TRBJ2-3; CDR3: CATSRERTGGDDTQYF; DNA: TGTGCCACCAGCAGAGAGAGGACAGGGGGTGACGATACGCAGTATTTT
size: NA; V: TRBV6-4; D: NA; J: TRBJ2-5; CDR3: CARLSAAGSQETQYF; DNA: TGTGCCCGACTTTCTGCCGCGGGCAGCCAAGAGACCCAGTACTTC
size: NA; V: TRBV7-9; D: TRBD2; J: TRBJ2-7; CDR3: CASSFFAGESYEQYF; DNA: TGTGCCAGCAGCTTCTTCGCGGGGGAATCCTACGAGCAGTACTTC
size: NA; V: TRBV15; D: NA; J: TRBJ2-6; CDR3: CATSGALGGANVLTF; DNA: TGTGCCACCTCGGGTGCCCTCGGTGGGGCCAACGTCCTGACTTTC
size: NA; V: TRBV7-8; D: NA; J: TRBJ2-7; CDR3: CASSLYSGEYYEQYF; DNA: TGTGCCAGCAGCTTATATTCGGGGGAGTACTACGAGCAGTACTTC
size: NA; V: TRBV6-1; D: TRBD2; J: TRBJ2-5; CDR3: CASSDQAGAQETQYF; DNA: TGTGCCAGCAGTGATCAAGCGGGGGCACAAGAGACCCAGTACTTC
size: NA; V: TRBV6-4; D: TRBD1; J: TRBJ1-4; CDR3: CASSDSTGTGVEKLFF; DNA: TGTGCCAGCAGTGACTCTACCGGGACAGGGGTTGAAAAACTGTTTTTT
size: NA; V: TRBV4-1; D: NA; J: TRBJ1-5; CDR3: CASSQDLTYSNQPQHF; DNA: TGCGCCAGCAGCCAAGATCTCACATATAGCAATCAGCCCCAGCATTTT
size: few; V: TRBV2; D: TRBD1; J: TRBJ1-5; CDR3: CASGDRGQPQHF; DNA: TGTGCCAGCGGGGACAGGGGCCAGCCCCAGCATTTT
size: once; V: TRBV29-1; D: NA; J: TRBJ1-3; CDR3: CSVVAGNTIYF; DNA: TGCAGCGTTGTAGCTGGAAACACCATATATTTT
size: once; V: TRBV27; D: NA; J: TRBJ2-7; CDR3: CASSLGAVAYEQYF; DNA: TGTGCCAGCAGTTTGGGGGCGGTCGCCTACGAGCAGTACTTC
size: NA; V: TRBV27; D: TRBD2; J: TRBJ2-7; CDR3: CASSIGGATYEQYF; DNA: TGTGCCAGCAGCATCGGGGGGGCAACCTACGAGCAGTACTTC
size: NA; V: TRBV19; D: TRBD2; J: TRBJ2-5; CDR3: CASRTSVPPETQYF; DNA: TGTGCCAGTCGGACTAGCGTGCCCCCAGAGACCCAGTACTTC
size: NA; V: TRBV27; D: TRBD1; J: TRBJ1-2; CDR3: CASSRDSRLTF; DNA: TGTGCCAGCAGCCGGGACAGCCGTCTCACCTTC
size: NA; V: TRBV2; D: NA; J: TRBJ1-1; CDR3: CAGGGSSSEAFF; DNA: TGTGCCGGCGGCGGGTCTTCTAGTGAAGCTTTCTTT
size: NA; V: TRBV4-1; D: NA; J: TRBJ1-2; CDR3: CASSQGASGYTF; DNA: TGCGCCAGCAGCCAAGGGGCCTCTGGCTACACCTTC
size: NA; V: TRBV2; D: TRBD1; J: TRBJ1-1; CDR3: CASSETGIMNTEAFF; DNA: TGTGCCAGCAGCGAGACAGGGATTATGAACACTGAAGCTTTCTTT
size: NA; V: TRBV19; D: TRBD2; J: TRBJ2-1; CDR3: CASSPPGLAEQFF; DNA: TGTGCCAGTAGTCCCCCGGGACTAGCGGAGCAGTTCTTC
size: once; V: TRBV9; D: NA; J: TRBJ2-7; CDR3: CASSVGGTAPYEQYF; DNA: TGTGCCAGCAGCGTAGGCGGGACGGCTCCCTACGAGCAGTACTTC
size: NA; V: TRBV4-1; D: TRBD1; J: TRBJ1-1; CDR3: CASSQGAGGMNTEAFF; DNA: TGCGCCAGCAGCCAAGGGGCAGGGGGCATGAACACTGAAGCTTTCTTT
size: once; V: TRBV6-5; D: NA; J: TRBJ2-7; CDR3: CASSYAGEGYEQYF; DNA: TGTGCCAGCAGTTACGCAGGGGAGGGCTACGAGCAGTACTTC
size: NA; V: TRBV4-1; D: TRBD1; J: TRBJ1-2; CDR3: CASSQDPGTGGYGYTF; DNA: TGCGCCAGCAGCCAAGACCCCGGGACAGGGGGCTATGGCTACACCTTC
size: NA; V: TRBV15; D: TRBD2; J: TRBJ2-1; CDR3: CATSGGEGNEQFF; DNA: TGTGCCACCAGCGGGGGGGAGGGCAATGAGCAGTTCTTC
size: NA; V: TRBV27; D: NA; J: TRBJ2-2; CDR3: CASSRGTVNTGELFF; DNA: TGTGCCAGCAGTCGCGGGACAGTGAACACCGGGGAGCTGTTTTTT
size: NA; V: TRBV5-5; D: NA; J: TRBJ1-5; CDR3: CASSLFAGQSLRQPQHF; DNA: TGTGCCAGCAGCTTGTTCGCCGGACAGTCCTTGAGGCAGCCCCAGCATTTT
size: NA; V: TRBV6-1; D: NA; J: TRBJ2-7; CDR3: CASTYQGEQYF; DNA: TGTGCCAGCACCTACCAGGGAGAGCAGTACTTC
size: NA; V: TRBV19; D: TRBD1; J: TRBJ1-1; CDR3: CATRDRGPNTEAFF; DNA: TGTGCCACCAGGGACAGGGGGCCGAACACTGAAGCTTTCTTT
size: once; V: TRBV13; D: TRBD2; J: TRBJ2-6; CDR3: CASSRKAGGTGANVLTF; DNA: TGTGCCAGCAGCAGAAAGGCGGGGGGGACTGGGGCCAACGTCCTGACTTTC
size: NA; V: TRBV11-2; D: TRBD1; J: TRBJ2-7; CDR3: CASSFGQGESSYEQYF; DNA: TGTGCCAGCAGCTTCGGACAGGGGGAATCCTCCTACGAGCAGTACTTC
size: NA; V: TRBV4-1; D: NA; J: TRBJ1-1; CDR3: CASSQGSGSGGTEAFF; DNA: TGCGCCAGCAGCCAAGGGAGCGGATCGGGAGGCACTGAAGCTTTCTTT
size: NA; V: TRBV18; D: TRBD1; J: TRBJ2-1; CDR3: CASSPVGGSSYNEQFF; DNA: TGTGCCAGCTCACCGGTAGGGGGCTCCTCCTACAATGAGCAGTTCTTC
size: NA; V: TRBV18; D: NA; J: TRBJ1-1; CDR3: CASSPPDRLNTEAFF; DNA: TGTGCCAGCTCACCACCGGACAGATTGAACACTGAAGCTTTCTTT
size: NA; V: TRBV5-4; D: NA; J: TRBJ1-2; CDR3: CASSLAGARDGYTF; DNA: TGTGCCAGCAGCTTGGCAGGGGCAAGAGATGGCTACACCTTC
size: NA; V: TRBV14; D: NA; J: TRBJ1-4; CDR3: CASSQAESEKLFF; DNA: TGTGCCAGCAGCCAAGCTGAAAGCGAAAAACTGTTTTTT
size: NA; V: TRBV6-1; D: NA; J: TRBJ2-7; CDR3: CASSDGRGYEQYF; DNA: TGTGCCAGCAGTGATGGTAGGGGCTACGAGCAGTACTTC
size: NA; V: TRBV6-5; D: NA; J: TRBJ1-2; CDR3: CASSYSPANYGYTF; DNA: TGTGCCAGCAGTTACTCCCCTGCGAACTATGGCTACACCTTC
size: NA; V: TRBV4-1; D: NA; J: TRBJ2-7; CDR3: CASSQEGGAYEQYF; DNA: TGCGCCAGCAGCCAAGAAGGAGGGGCCTACGAGCAGTACTTC
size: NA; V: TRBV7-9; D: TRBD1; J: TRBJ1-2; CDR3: CASSLVGQGYGYTF; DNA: TGTGCCAGCAGCTTGGTGGGACAGGGCTATGGCTACACCTTC
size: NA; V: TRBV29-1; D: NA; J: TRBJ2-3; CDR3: CSVGTSTDTQYF; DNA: TGCAGCGTCGGGACTAGCACAGATACGCAGTATTTT